The 17 T cell receptor beta chains below come from one sample, sequenced in a study of T cell changes during pregnancy in multiple sclerosis (dated by TCRdb to about 2019). Library method: the immunoSEQ multiplex PCR assay. This is the immuneACCESS table as TCRdb keeps it, with only in-frame sequences that have V and J called. A part of the clones is gone; compared with another copy, unresolved V genes explain less than half, and the rest is unexplained. The sample includes some 79,000 clones, with 75% to 95% observed a single time. 0.45% to 0.55% of the sample is held by the ten biggest clonotypes. The sample here was CD4+ T cells from peripheral blood mononuclear cells, taken in the second trimester of pregnancy. The receptors here all came from a female donor with multiple sclerosis, enrolled in a pregnancy study.

The CDR3 coding sequence is TGTGCCAGCTCACCTGACAGTGTTTTGGCTTTCTTT. It translates to CASSPDSVLAFF. This chain links TRBV18 with TRBJ1-1; possibly TRBD1 for D (5 bases). Germline CDR1 and CDR2: KGHSH and LQKENI. The V end lost 3 bases, the J end lost 11 bases, and 13 bases lay between the germline ends. This CDR3 is 12 amino acids long.

The chain is built from TRBV28 and TRBJ2-7; 7 bases are a match to TRBD2. The V and J ends lost 7 bases and 2 bases, in that order; junction bases with no gene match: 5. The CDR3 contains 13 residues. Looked up from germline, CDR1 is MDHEN and CDR2 is SYDVKM. CDR3 residues: CASTGGVTYEQYF. CDR3 nucleotides: TGTGCCAGCACTGGGGGGGTAACCTACGAGCAGTACTTC.

The CDR3 sequence is CASSQLAGANTGELFF. CDR3 in DNA: TGCGCCAGCAGCCAACTAGCGGGGGCGAACACCGGGGAGCTGTTTTTT. V and J are TRBV5-1 and TRBJ2-2, with TRBD2 matching over 11 bases. The CDR3 is 16 residues long. The V segment lost 4 bases and the J segment 0 bases; nucleotides outside the gene matches: 2. Germline V lookup: CDR1 SGHRS, CDR2 YFSETQ.

The chain links TRBV6-4 to TRBJ2-1; D perhaps matches TRBD1 (6 bases). Germline V gene data show CDR1 as MRHNA and CDR2 as SNTAGT. CDR3 length equals 19 residues. V lost 0 bases and J lost 4, with 22 bases in between. The chain's CDR3 is CASSDSTSNPGTPYNEQFF. CDR3 in DNA: TGTGCCAGCAGTGACTCTACCTCTAATCCCGGGACACCTTACAATGAGCAGTTCTTC.

This chain uses TRBV5-1 with TRBJ2-5; a weak D match, TRBD1 (6 bases). CDR3 length: 14 residues. Trimming took 3 bases from V and 5 from J, leaving 14 bases between them. The germline V gene encodes CDR1 SGHRS and CDR2 YFSETQ. The CDR3 sequence is CASSSQGGQETQYF. For the CDR3, the DNA is TGCGCCAGCAGCTCGCAGGGTGGACAGGAGACCCAGTACTTC.

The chain is built from TRBV4-1 and TRBJ1-2; 9 bases are shared with TRBD1. The germline gives CDR1 MGHRA, CDR2 YSYEKL. V shed 3 bases, J shed 4 bases, and the junction held 6 bases outside the gene matches. The CDR3 extends over 15 amino acids. CDR3: CASSHQGQGLYGYTF. The CDR3 region has the DNA TGCGCCAGCAGCCACCAGGGACAGGGTCTCTATGGCTACACCTTC.

The V gene is TRBV5-1, the J gene TRBJ1-2; possibly TRBD1 for D (5 bases). CDR1 and CDR2 (germline): SGHRS, YFSETQ. CDR3 length: 13 residues. V lost 4 bases to trimming and J lost 4 bases, with 11 bases between them. The CDR3 loop is CASSPGGPYGYTF. CDR3 nucleotide sequence: TGCGCCAGCAGCCCGGGGGGACCCTATGGCTACACCTTC.

This chain links TRBV6-1 with TRBJ1-3; 8 positions agree with TRBD1. V shed 8 bases and J 2 bases; nucleotides not matched to a gene: 2. The CDR3 sequence is 13 residues long. Germline CDR1 MNHNS, CDR2 SASEGT. For the CDR3, the DNA is TGTGCCAGCCAGACAGGGGCTGGAAACACCATATATTTT. It specifies CASQTGAGNTIYF.

The rearrangement links TRBV7-2 to TRBJ2-7; D may be TRBD2 (6 bases). V lost 4 bases to trimming and J lost 4 bases, with 14 bases between them. The germline V gene encodes CDR1 SGHTA and CDR2 FQGNSA. The CDR3 sequence is 14 residues long. The CDR3 reads CASSSPGLLYEQYF. Written as DNA, the CDR3 is TGTGCCAGCAGCTCCCCGGGACTTTTATACGAGCAGTACTTC.

This chain joins TRBV7-9 and TRBJ1-1, with D unresolved. The CDR3 consists of 14 residues. Germline CDR1 is SEHNR and CDR2 is FQNEAQ (reference sequence). Between the trimmed V and J ends, which lost 5 bases and 1 base, there was a span of 11 bases. CDR3 residues: CASSTTTTNTEAFF. CDR3 bases: TGTGCCAGCAGCACCACGACAACGAACACTGAAGCTTTCTTT.

The chain uses TRBV15 and TRBJ2-2; D perhaps matches TRBD2 (5 bases). CDR3 length: 14 residues. Trimming removed 2 bases from V and 5 bases from J, with 9 bases in between. Germline V gene sequence: CDR1 LNHNV, CDR2 YYDKDF (reference sequence). CDR3 protein: CATSRLRGTGELFF. Written as DNA, the CDR3 is TGTGCCACCAGCAGACTACGGGGAACCGGGGAGCTGTTTTTT.

The chain combines TRBV9 with TRBJ2-2, with D possibly TRBD2 on 6 matching bases. The CDR3 runs to 17 residues. Germline V CDR1 and CDR2: SGDLS, YYNGEE. The germline V and J ends were trimmed by 4 bases and 2 bases, with 18 bases remaining between them. The CDR3 coding sequence is TGTGCCAGCAGCACAGGAGGGAGACTGCTTAACACCGGGGAGCTGTTTTTT. Translating gives CASSTGGRLLNTGELFF.

This chain joins TRBV5-1 and TRBJ2-3; 10 nucleotides line up with TRBD2. There are 15 residues in the CDR3. V lost 0 bases to trimming and J lost 6 bases; unmatched junction nucleotides: 4. CDR1 and CDR2 from the germline V gene are SGHRS and YFSETQ. CDR3 amino acids: CASSLGGTSVDTQYF. The CDR3 DNA sequence: TGCGCCAGCAGCTTGGGGGGGACTAGCGTTGATACGCAGTATTTT.

The CDR3 DNA reads as TGTGCCAGCTCACCTCTACCTGGGGGGGCCCCAAACTACGAGCAGTACTTC. It encodes CASSPLPGGAPNYEQYF. The V and J genes are TRBV18 and TRBJ2-7, with D possibly being TRBD2 (7 bases). Germline V gene data show CDR1 as KGHSH and CDR2 as LQKENI. Trimming shortened V by 3 bases and J by 3 bases, and 21 bases separated the two germline ends. The CDR3 consists of 17 residues. Based on the CDR3 plus reference TRBV18 and TRBJ2-7, the full variable domain is NAGVMQNPRHLVRRRGQEARLRCSPMKGHSHVYWYRQLPEEGLKFMVYLQKENIIDESGMPKERFSAEFPKEGPSILRIQQVVRGDSAAYFCASSPLPGGAPNYEQYFGPGTRLTVT.

This CDR3 is CASSLTPSSYEQYF. In DNA, the CDR3 is TGTGCCAGCAGCTTGACTCCTAGCTCCTACGAGCAGTACTTC. The V and J genes are TRBV7-2 and TRBJ2-7, with unresolved D. Germline CDR1 is SGHTA and CDR2 is FQGNSA. Trimming stripped 3 bases from V and 0 bases from J, with 9 bases between. The CDR3 length is 14 residues.

The chain combines TRBV13 with TRBJ2-7; the match to TRBD2 covers 8 bases. The CDR3 totals 16 residues. Per the germline V gene, CDR1 is PRHDT and CDR2 is FYEKMQ (reference sequence). With 2 bases clipped from V and 5 bases from J, the junction kept 11 bases outside the gene matches. The CDR3 nucleotides are TGTGCCAGCAGCTTATTATTGTTGGCGGGAGGAAACGAGCAGTACTTC. Translation gives CASSLLLLAGGNEQYF.

V gene TRBV9 combines with J gene TRBJ2-2; 9 bases line up with TRBD2. The CDR3 is made up of 15 amino acids. Germline trimming cut 3 bases from V and 1 base from J; bases unmatched to any gene: 1. CDR1 SGDLS and CDR2 YYNGEE come from the germline V gene. The DNA for the CDR3 is TGTGCCAGCAGCGGACTAGCGGAGAACACCGGGGAGCTGTTTTTT. Translation gives CASSGLAENTGELFF.